The clone carrying this TCR beta chain occurred many times. Its antigen remains unknown. Unique molecular identifiers were incorporated into the prepared TCRbeta library. TCRdb ran MiXCR on the PCR reads and lists one entry per CDR3 protein. The sample contains approximately 300,000 distinct CDR3 sequences, under 14% of which appear only once. With 0 bases removed from V and 9 bases from J, the gap between germline ends came to 5 bases. Germline CDR1 SNHLY, CDR2 FYNNEI. The length of the CDR3 is 11 residues. These data are taken from a study of T-cell reconstitution after alpha-beta-depleted transplantation in children. Study findings and constraints: At one year after transplant, newly produced T cells mostly accounted for T-cell counts and diversity.

Source: peripheral blood, taken 180 days after TCRalphabeta/CD19-depleted stem cell transplant. The receptor was isolated from a male patient aged 2-15 years who had a stem cell transplant for chronic granulomatous disease, so the T cells may come from the graft donor. The V and J genes are TRBV2 and TRBJ1-2; no reliable D call. CDR3 residues: CASSEAARYTF. The CDR3 DNA reads TGTGCCAGCAGTGAAGCGGCGCGCTACACCTTC.